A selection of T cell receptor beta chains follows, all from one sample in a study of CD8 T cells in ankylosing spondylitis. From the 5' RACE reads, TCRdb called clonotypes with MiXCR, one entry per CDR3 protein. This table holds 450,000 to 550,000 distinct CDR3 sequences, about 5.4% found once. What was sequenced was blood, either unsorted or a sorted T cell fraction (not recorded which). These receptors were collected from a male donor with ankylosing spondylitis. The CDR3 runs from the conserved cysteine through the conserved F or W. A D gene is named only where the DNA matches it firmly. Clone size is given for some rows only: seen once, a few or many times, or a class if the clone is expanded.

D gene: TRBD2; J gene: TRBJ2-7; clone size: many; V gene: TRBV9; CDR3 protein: CASSVLAGAGSYEQYF; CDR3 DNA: TGTGCCAGCAGCGTCCTAGCGGGGGCAGGCTCCTACGAGCAGTACTTC
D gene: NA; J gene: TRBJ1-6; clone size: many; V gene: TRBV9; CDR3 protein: CASSEGGRNSPLHF; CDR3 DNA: TGTGCCAGCAGCGAGGGGGGTCGTAATTCACCCCTCCACTTT
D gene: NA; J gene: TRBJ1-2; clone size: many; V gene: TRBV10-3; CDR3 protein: CAIRTGARVYGYTF; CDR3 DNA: TGTGCCATCAGAACGGGGGCTCGGGTCTATGGCTACACCTTC
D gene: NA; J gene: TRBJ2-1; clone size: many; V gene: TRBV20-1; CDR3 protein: CSATGVLDNEQFF; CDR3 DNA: TGCAGTGCTACGGGAGTCTTGGACAATGAGCAGTTCTTC
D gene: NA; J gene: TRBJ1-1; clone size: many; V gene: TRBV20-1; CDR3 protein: CSARVRGIAFF; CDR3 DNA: TGCAGTGCTAGAGTTAGGGGCATAGCTTTCTTT
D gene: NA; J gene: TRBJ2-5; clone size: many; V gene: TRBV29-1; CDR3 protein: CSVDWAGSSETQYF; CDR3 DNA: TGCAGCGTTGATTGGGCGGGGAGTTCAGAGACCCAGTACTTC
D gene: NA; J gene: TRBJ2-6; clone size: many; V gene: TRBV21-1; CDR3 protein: CASSKANGADGSGANVLTF; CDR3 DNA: TGTGCCAGCAGCAAAGCTAATGGGGCCGACGGTTCTGGGGCCAACGTCCTGACTTTC
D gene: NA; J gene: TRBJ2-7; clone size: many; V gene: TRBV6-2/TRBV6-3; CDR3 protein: CASSYFAGGPYEQYF; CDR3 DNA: TGTGCCAGCAGTTACTTTGCAGGCGGACCCTACGAGCAGTACTTC
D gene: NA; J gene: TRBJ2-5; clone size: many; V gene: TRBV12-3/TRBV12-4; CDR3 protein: CASSLLSGTGETQYF; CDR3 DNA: TGTGCCAGCAGTTTACTATCGGGCACCGGGGAGACCCAGTACTTC
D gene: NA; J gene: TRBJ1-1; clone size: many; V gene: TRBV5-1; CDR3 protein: CASSPSRGTMNTEAFF; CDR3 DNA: TGCGCCAGCAGCCCGAGTAGGGGTACCATGAACACTGAAGCTTTCTTT
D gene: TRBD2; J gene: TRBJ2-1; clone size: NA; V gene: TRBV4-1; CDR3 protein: CASSQGRGRFEFF; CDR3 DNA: TGCGCCAGCAGCCAGGGCCGCGGGAGATTCGAGTTCTTC
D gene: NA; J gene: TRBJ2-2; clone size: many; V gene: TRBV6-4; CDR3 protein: CASSAGIGELFF; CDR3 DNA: TGTGCCAGCAGCGCAGGGATCGGGGAGCTGTTTTTT
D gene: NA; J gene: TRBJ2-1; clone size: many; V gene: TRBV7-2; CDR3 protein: CASSLAVPVSYNEQFF; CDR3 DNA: TGTGCCAGCAGCTTAGCGGTACCGGTATCCTACAATGAGCAGTTCTTC
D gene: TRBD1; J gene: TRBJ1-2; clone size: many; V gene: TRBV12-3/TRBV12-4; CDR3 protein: CASSPRTGRPNDYGYTF; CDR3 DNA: TGTGCCAGCAGTCCCAGGACAGGGCGCCCTAATGACTATGGCTACACCTTC
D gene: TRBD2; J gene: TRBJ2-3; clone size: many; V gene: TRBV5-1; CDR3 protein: CASSQLGGTDTQYF; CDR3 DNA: TGCGCCAGCAGCCAGCTGGGAGGGACAGATACGCAGTATTTT
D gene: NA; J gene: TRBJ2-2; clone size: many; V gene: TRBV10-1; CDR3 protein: CASSDPGWDATTGELFF; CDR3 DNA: TGCGCCAGCAGTGATCCAGGGTGGGACGCGACCACCGGGGAGCTGTTTTTT
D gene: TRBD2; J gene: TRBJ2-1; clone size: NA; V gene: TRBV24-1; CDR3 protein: CATSDMTSGRLGGQFF; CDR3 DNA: TGTGCCACCAGTGACATGACTAGCGGGAGGTTAGGTGGGCAGTTCTTC
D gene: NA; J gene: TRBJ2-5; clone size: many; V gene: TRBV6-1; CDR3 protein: CASSVVGGKSETQYF; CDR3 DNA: TGTGCCAGCAGTGTGGTTGGGGGGAAATCGGAGACCCAGTACTTC
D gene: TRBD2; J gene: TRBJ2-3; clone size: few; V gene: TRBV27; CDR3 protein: CASSFYSGRSHTQYF; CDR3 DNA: TGTGCCAGCAGTTTCTATAGCGGGAGGTCACATACGCAGTATTTT
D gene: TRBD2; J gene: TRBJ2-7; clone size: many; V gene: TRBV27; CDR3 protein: CASSLGAGEQYF; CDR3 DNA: TGTGCCAGCAGCCTGGGAGCGGGGGAGCAGTACTTC
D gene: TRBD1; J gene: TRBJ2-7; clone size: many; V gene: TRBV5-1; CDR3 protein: CASSLEGTVRSYEQYF; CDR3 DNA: TGCGCCAGCAGCTTGGAGGGGACAGTTCGCTCCTACGAGCAGTACTTC
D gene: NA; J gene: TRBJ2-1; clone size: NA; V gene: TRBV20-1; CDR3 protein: CSARTRGVYNEQFF; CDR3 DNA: TGCAGTGCTCGAACTAGAGGGGTCTACAATGAGCAGTTCTTC
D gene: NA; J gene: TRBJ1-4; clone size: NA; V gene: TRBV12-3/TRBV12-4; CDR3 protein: CASSLDPGRLNAGKLSF; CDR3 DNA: TGTGCCAGCAGTTTAGACCCGGGCCGCCTTAATGCGGGAAAACTGTCTTTT
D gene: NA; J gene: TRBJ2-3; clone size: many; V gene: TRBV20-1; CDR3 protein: CSATTDSTDTQYF; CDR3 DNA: TGCAGTGCTACTACAGACAGCACAGATACGCAGTATTTT
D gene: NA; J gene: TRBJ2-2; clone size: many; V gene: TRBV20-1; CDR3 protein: CSACRESNTGELFF; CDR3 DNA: TGCAGTGCCTGCCGGGAATCAAACACCGGGGAGCTGTTTTTT
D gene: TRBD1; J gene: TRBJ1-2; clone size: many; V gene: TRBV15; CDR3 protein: CATSKGGTGVVGYTF; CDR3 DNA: TGTGCCACCAGCAAGGGGGGGACAGGGGTCGTTGGCTACACCTTC
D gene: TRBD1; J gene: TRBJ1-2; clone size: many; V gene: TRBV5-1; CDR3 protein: CASSSTDRDYGYTF; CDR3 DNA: TGCGCCAGCAGCTCAACGGACAGGGACTATGGCTACACCTTC
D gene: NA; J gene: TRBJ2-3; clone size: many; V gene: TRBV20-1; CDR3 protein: CSARVSKVIGTQYF; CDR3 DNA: TGCAGTGCTAGGGTCTCAAAGGTCATAGGTACGCAGTATTTT
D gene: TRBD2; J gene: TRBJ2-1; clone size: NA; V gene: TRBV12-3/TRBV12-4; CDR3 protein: CASTASGGEGEQFF; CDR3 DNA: TGTGCCAGCACGGCTAGCGGGGGGGAGGGTGAGCAGTTCTTC
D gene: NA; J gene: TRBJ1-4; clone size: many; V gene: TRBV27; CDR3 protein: CASSLTRGGEKLFF; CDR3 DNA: TGTGCCAGCAGCCTGACGAGGGGTGGTGAAAAACTGTTTTTT
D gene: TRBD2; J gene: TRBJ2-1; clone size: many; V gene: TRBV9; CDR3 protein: CASSFGTSGGPSYNEQFF; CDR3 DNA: TGTGCCAGCAGCTTCGGGACTAGCGGGGGACCCTCCTACAATGAGCAGTTCTTC
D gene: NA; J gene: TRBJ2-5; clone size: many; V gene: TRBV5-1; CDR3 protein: CASSLIGPQETQYF; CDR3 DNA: TGCGCCAGCAGCCTAATCGGGCCACAAGAGACCCAGTACTTC
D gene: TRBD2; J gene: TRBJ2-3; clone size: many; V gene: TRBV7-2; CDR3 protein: CASSLAASGGRTDTQYF; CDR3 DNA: TGTGCCAGCAGCTTAGCGGCTAGCGGGGGCCGCACAGATACGCAGTATTTT
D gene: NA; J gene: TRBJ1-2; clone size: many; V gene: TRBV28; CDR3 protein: CASSSGGTSNYGYTF; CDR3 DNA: TGTGCCAGCAGTTCTGGAGGGACAAGTAACTATGGCTACACCTTC
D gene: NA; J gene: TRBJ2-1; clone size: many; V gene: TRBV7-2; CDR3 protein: CASSLGARWGDEQFF; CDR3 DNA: TGTGCCAGCAGCTTAGGGGCCAGGTGGGGGGATGAGCAGTTCTTC
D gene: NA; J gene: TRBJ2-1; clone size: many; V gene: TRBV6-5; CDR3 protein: CASSSRYNEQFF; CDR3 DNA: TGTGCCAGCAGTTCCAGGTACAATGAGCAGTTCTTC
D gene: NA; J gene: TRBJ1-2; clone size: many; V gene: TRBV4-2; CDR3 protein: CASSPGPASNYGYTF; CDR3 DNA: TGTGCCAGCAGCCCCGGTCCCGCCTCAAACTATGGCTACACCTTC
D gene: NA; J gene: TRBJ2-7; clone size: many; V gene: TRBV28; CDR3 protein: CASSFLDEQYF; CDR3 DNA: TGTGCCAGCAGTTTTCTTGACGAGCAGTACTTC
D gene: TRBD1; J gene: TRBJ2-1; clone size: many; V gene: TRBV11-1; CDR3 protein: CASSLWPPKDRVYNEQFF; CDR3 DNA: TGTGCCAGCAGCTTATGGCCCCCCAAAGACAGGGTATACAATGAGCAGTTCTTC
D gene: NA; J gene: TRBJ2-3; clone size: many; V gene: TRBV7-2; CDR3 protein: CASSLGNAGADTQYF; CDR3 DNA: TGTGCCAGCAGCTTAGGGAACGCTGGGGCAGATACGCAGTATTTT
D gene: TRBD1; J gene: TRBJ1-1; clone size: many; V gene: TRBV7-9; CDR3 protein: CASSPGTGTEAFF; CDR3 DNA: TGTGCCAGCAGTCCGGGGACAGGCACTGAAGCTTTCTTT
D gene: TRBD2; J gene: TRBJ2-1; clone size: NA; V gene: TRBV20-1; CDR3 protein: CSARFVTSGRGTYNEQFF; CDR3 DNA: TGCAGTGCTAGATTTGTTACTAGCGGGAGGGGTACCTACAATGAGCAGTTCTTC
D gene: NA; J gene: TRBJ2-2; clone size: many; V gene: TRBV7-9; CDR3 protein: CASSFPGGASNTGELFF; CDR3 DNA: TGTGCCAGCAGCTTCCCTGGAGGGGCGTCGAACACCGGGGAGCTGTTTTTT
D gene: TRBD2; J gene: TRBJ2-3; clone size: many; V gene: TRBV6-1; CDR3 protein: CASSEFRLAHTDTQYF; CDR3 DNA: TGTGCCAGCAGTGAATTCAGACTAGCGCACACAGATACGCAGTATTTT
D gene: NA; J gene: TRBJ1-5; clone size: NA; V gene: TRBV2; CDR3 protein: CASSQNQPQHF; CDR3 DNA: TGTGCCAGCAGCCAGAATCAGCCCCAGCATTTT
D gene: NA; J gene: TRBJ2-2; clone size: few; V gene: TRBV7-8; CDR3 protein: CALGGRATGELFF; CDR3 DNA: TGTGCCCTCGGGGGGCGCGCCACCGGGGAGCTGTTTTTT
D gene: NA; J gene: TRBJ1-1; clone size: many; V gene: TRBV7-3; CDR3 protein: CASSFQMNTEAFF; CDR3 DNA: TGTGCCAGCAGCTTTCAGATGAACACTGAAGCTTTCTTT
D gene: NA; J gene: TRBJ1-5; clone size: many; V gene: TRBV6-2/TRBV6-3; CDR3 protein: CAIKGVGNQPQHF; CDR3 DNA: TGTGCCATCAAAGGGGTTGGGAATCAGCCCCAGCATTTT
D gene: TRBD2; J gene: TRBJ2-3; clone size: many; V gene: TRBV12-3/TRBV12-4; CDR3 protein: CASRSRLAGATDTQYF; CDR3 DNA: TGTGCCAGCAGGTCGCGACTAGCGGGAGCCACAGATACGCAGTATTTT
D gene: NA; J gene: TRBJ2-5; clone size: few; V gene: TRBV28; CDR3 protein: CASSLPVGALGQYF; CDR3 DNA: TGTGCCAGCAGTCTCCCGGTGGGGGCGCTGGGCCAGTACTTC
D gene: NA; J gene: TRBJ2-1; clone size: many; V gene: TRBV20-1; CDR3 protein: CSARDPQGSYNEQFF; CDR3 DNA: TGCAGTGCTAGAGATCCGCAGGGGAGTTACAATGAGCAGTTCTTC
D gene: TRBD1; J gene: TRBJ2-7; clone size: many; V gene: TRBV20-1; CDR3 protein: CSTSGWTGGGEQYF; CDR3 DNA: TGCAGTACTAGTGGGTGGACAGGGGGTGGCGAGCAGTACTTC
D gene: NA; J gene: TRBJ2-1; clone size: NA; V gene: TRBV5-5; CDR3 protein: CASSFLRNNEQFF; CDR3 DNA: TGTGCCAGCAGCTTTCTGCGGAACAATGAGCAGTTCTTC
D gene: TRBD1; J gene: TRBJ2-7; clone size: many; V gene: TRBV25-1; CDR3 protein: CASSEYYDRVEYF; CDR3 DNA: TGTGCCAGCAGTGAATACTACGACAGGGTAGAATACTTC
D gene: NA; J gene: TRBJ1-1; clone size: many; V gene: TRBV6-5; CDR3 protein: CASSYLIGVNTEAFF; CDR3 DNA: TGTGCCAGCAGTTACCTAATAGGGGTGAACACTGAAGCTTTCTTT
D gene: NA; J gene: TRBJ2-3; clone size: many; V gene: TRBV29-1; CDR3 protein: CSASILAGRADTQYF; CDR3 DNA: TGCAGCGCATCGATCTTGGCAGGCAGGGCAGATACGCAGTATTTT